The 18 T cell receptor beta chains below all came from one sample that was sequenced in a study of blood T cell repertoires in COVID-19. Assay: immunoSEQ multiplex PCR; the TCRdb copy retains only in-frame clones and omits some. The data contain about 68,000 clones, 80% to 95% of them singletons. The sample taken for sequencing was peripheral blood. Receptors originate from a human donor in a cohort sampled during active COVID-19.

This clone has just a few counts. For the CDR3, the DNA is TGTGCCAGCAGTGTAGACAGGGACACTGAAGCTTTCTTT. Amino acids: CASSVDRDTEAFF. V and J are TRBV27 and TRBJ1-1, with 7 bases that match TRBD1. This CDR3 contains 13 residues. Germline assignment: CDR1 MNHEY and CDR2 SMNVEV (reference sequence). V trimming: 5 bases; J trimming: 3 bases; junction bases outside the gene matches: 3.

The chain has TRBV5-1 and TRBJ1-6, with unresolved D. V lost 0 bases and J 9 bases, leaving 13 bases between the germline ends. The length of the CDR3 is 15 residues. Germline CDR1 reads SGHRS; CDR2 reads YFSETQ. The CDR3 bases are TGCGCCAGCAGCTTGGAGGAGGGTTCGGGTTCACCCCTCCACTTT. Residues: CASSLEEGSGSPLHF.

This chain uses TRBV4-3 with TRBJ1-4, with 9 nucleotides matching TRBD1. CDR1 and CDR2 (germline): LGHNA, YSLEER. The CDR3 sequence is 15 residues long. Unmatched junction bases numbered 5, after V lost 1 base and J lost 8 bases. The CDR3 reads CASSQVGQGNEKLFF. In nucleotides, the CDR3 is TGCGCCAGCAGCCAAGTGGGACAGGGAAACGAAAAACTGTTTTTT.

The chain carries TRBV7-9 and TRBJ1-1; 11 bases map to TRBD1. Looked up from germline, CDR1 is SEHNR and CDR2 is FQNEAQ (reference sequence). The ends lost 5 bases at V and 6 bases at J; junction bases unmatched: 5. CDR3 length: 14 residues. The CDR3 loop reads CASSKGTGGSEAFF. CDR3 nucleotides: TGTGCCAGCAGCAAAGGGACAGGGGGGTCTGAAGCTTTCTTT. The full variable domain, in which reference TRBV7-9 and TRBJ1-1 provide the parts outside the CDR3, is DTGVSQNPRHKITKRGQNVTFRCDPISEHNRLYWYRQTLGQGPEFLTYFQNEAQLEKSRLLSDRFSAERPKGSFSTLEIQRTEQGDSAMYLCASSKGTGGSEAFFGQGTRLTVV.

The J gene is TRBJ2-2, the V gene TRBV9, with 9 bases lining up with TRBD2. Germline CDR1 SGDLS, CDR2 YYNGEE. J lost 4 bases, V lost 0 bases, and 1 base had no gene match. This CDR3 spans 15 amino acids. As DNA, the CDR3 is TGTGCCAGCAGCGTAGTGACTAGCGGCACCGGGGAGCTGTTTTTT. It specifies CASSVVTSGTGELFF. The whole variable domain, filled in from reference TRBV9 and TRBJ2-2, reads DSGVTQTPKHLITATGQRVTLRCSPRSGDLSVYWYQQSLDQGLQFLIQYYNGEERAKGNILERFSAQQFPDLHSELNLSSLELGDSALYFCASSVVTSGTGELFFGEGSRLTVL.

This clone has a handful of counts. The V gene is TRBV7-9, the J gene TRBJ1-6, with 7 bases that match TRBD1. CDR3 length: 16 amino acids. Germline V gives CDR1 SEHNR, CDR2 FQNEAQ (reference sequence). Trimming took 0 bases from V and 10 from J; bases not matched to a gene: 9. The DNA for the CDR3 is TGTGCCAGCAGCTTAGCCGAGACAGGGATTTACTCACCCCTCCACTTT. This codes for CASSLAETGIYSPLHF. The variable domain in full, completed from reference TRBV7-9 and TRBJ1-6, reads DTGVSQNPRHKITKRGQNVTFRCDPISEHNRLYWYRQTLGQGPEFLTYFQNEAQLEKSRLLSDRFSAERPKGSFSTLEIQRTEQGDSAMYLCASSLAETGIYSPLHFGNGTRLTVT.

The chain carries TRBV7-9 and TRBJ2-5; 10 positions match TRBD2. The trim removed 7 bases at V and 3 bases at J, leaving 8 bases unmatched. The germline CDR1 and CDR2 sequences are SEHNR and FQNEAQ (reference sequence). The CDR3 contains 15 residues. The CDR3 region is CASTLSLAGEETQYF. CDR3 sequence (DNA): TGTGCCAGCACCCTTAGCCTAGCGGGGGAAGAGACCCAGTACTTC.

CDR3 in amino acids: CASSVAGGLISYEQYF. DNA of the CDR3: TGTGCCAGCAGCGTAGCGGGGGGGCTTATCTCCTACGAGCAGTACTTC. V gene TRBV13 combines with J gene TRBJ2-7, with TRBD2 identical over 11 bases. J gave up 0 bases and V 5 bases, and 6 bases lay outside the gene matches. CDR3 length equals 16 residues. The germline gives CDR1 PRHDT, CDR2 FYEKMQ (reference sequence).

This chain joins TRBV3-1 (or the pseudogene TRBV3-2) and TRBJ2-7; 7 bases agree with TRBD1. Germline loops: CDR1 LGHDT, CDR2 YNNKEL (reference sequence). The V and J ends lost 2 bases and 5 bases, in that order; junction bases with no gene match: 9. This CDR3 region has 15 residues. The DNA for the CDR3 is TGTGCCAGCAGCCAACTTCCCGACAGGGACCACGAGCAGTACTTC. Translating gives CASSQLPDRDHEQYF.

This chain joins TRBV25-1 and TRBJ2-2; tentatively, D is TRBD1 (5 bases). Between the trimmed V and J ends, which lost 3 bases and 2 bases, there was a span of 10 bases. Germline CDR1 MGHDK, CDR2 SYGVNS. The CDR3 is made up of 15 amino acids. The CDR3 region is CASSEVRVNTGELFF. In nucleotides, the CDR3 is TGTGCCAGCAGTGAGGTCAGGGTTAACACCGGGGAGCTGTTTTTT.

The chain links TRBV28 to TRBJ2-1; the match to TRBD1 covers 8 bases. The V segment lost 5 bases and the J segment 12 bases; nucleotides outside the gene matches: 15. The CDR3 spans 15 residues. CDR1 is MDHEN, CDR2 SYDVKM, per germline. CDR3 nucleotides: TGTGCCAGCAGTCCACGGGGACAGGCCACCCCCCGGCAGTTCTTC. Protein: CASSPRGQATPRQFF.

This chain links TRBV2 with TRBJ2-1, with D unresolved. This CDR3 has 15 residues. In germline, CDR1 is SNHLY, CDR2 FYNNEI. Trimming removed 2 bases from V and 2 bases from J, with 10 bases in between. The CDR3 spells CASSEPKAPYNEQFF. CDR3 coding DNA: TGTGCCAGCAGTGAACCAAAAGCCCCCTACAATGAGCAGTTCTTC.

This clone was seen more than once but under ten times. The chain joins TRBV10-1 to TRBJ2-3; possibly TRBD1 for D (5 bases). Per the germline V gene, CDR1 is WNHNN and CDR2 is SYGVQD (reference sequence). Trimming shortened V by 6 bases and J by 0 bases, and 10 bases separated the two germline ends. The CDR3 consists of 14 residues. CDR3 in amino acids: CASSRDSSTDTQYF. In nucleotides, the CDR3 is TGCGCCAGCAGCCGCGACAGTAGCACAGATACGCAGTATTTT.

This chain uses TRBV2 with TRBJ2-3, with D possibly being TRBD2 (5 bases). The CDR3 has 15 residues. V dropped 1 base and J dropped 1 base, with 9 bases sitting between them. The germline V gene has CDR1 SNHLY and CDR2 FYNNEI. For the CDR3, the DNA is TGTGCCAGCAGTGAAGGAGGGCAGGGCACAGATACGCAGTATTTT. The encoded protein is CASSEGGQGTDTQYF.

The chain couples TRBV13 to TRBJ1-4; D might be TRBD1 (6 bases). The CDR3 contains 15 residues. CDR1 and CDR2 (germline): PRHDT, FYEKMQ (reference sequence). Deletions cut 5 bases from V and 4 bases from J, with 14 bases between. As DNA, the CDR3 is TGTGCCAGCAGCATTGGGGGCCGGATTAATGAAAAACTGTTTTTT. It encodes CASSIGGRINEKLFF.

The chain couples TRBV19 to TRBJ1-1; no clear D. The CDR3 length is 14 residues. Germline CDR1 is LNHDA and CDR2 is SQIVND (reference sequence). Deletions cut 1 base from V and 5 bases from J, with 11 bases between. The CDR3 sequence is CASSIAPGGTEAFF. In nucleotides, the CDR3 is TGTGCCAGTAGTATAGCCCCCGGAGGGACTGAAGCTTTCTTT.

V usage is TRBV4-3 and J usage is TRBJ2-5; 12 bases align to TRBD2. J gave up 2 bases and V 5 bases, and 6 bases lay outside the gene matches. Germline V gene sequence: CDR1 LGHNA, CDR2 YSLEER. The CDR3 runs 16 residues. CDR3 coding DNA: TGCGCCAGCAGCTACTCACTAGCGGGGGGACAAGAGACCCAGTACTTC. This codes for CASSYSLAGGQETQYF.

The CDR3 spells CAISAEIAGVHLSEQFF. In nucleotides, the CDR3 is TGTGCCATCAGCGCAGAGATAGCGGGGGTACATCTGAGTGAGCAGTTCTTC. The chain couples TRBV10-3 to TRBJ2-1, with 9 bases fitting TRBD2. The CDR3 has 17 residues. V gave up 6 bases and J gave up 9 bases; unmatched junction bases: 18. CDR1 ENHRY and CDR2 SYGVKD come from the germline V gene.